A selection of T cell receptor beta chains follows, all from one sample in a study of blood T cell repertoires in COVID-19. Assay: immunoSEQ multiplex PCR; the TCRdb copy retains only in-frame clones and omits some. The table includes roughly 250,000 clones, approximately 83% detected once. The sequenced sample was peripheral blood. These receptors all come from a woman of 80 years or more with acute or convalescent COVID-19. CDR3s include the opening cysteine and the closing phenylalanine or tryptophan. The D gene is left open where the match is weak. Size is stated for part of the rows, as once, few or many counts, or as a class when the clone is expanded.

v_gene	abundance	d_gene	j_gene	CDR3aa	CDR3nt
TRBV24-1	.	.	TRBJ2-1	CATSDPGRNEQFF	TGTGCCACCAGTGATCCAGGGCGGAATGAGCAGTTCTTC
TRBV5-8	.	TRBD1	TRBJ2-5	CASSLDRGGETQYF	TGTGCCAGCAGCCTCGACAGGGGTGGCGAGACCCAGTACTTC
TRBV19	few	.	TRBJ2-3	CASSRRSVGTDTQYF	TGTGCCAGTAGTCGGAGATCGGTGGGCACAGATACGCAGTATTTT
TRBV28	.	.	TRBJ1-2	CASSLSGWGYTF	TGTGCCAGCAGTTTATCGGGTTGGGGCTACACCTTC
TRBV11-2	.	TRBD2	TRBJ2-1	CASSLDRAGGYNEQFF	TGTGCCAGCAGCTTAGATCGAGCGGGGGGCTACAATGAGCAGTTCTTC
TRBV5-5	.	.	TRBJ1-1	CASSPLVAMNTEAFF	TGTGCCAGCAGCCCTTTGGTCGCTATGAACACTGAAGCTTTCTTT
TRBV5-6	.	.	TRBJ1-6	CASSLDSRGSPLHF	TGTGCCAGCAGCTTGGACAGTCGGGGTTCACCCCTCCACTTT
TRBV12-3/TRBV12-4	.	TRBD1	TRBJ2-7	CASRYRGYEQYF	TGTGCCAGCAGGTACAGGGGTTACGAGCAGTACTTC
TRBV3-1/TRBV3-2	.	.	TRBJ1-6	CASSLQGAYNSPLHF	TGTGCCAGCAGCCTACAGGGCGCCTATAATTCACCCCTCCACTTT
TRBV7-9	.	.	TRBJ2-7	CASSLYYEQYF	TGTGCCAGCAGCCTTTACTACGAGCAGTACTTC
TRBV23-1	.	.	TRBJ1-2	CASSHSPGGVLYGYTF	TGCGCCAGCAGTCATTCTCCTGGAGGCGTCCTCTATGGCTACACCTTC
TRBV5-6	.	.	TRBJ1-2	CASSLGQSYGYTF	TGTGCCAGCAGTCTGGGGCAGTCCTATGGCTACACCTTC
TRBV2	.	.	TRBJ1-5	CASAGNSNQPQHF	TGTGCCAGCGCGGGGAATAGCAATCAGCCCCAGCATTTT
TRBV28	once	.	TRBJ1-2	CASSATGYGYTF	TGTGCCAGCAGTGCTACAGGGTATGGCTACACCTTC
TRBV9	.	.	TRBJ1-1	CASSVAGVEGTEAFF	TGTGCCAGCAGCGTAGCGGGGGTGGAGGGCACTGAAGCTTTCTTT
TRBV12-5	.	TRBD1	TRBJ1-1	CASGLATGRNTEAFF	TGTGCTAGTGGTTTGGCGACAGGGAGGAACACTGAAGCTTTCTTT
TRBV6-5	.	.	TRBJ2-1	CASSLHGMGQEQFF	TGTGCCAGCAGTCTACACGGCATGGGGCAGGAGCAGTTCTTC
TRBV7-9	.	TRBD1	TRBJ2-7	CASSLPQGADEQYF	TGTGCCAGCAGCTTACCCCAGGGGGCCGACGAGCAGTACTTC
TRBV6-1	.	.	TRBJ1-2	CASSENSYYYGYTF	TGTGCCAGCAGTGAAAACAGTTACTACTATGGCTACACCTTC
TRBV28	.	.	TRBJ2-3	CATKRGSTDTQYF	TGTGCCACCAAAAGGGGGAGCACAGATACGCAGTATTTT
TRBV19	.	.	TRBJ1-5	CASMAGMGVLGQPQHF	TGTGCCAGTATGGCGGGGATGGGGGTCCTTGGGCAGCCCCAGCATTTT
TRBV4-1	.	.	TRBJ1-6	CASSQEGAGISPLHF	TGCGCCAGCAGCCAAGAAGGGGCAGGGATTTCACCCCTCCACTTT
TRBV10-1	.	.	TRBJ1-2	CASRGCNYGYTF	TGCGCCAGCAGGGGCTGTAACTATGGCTACACCTTC